This T cell receptor beta chain originates from a study of blood T cells in healthy people across ages. Background on the study: Through template switching, about one barcoded beta molecule was captured per two T cells, as measured in model experiments.

In terms of origin and age, donors were healthy Caucasian individuals from Russia aged about 6 to 100. A J-beta primer mix and a sample-barcoded 5' primer were used in a second PCR of about 7 to 11 cycles. TCRdb processed the 5' RACE reads anew with MiXCR; each CDR3 protein has one entry. The sample has some 860,000 distinct CDR3 sequences, 56% seen once. The CDR3 runs to 18 residues. The sequence was obtained from a man aged 35-49 years in good health. V is TRBV21-1 and J is TRBJ2-2; the table assigns TRBD1, which was not confirmed against the DNA. TRBV21-1 is designated a pseudogene. The sequenced sample consisted of blood. The CDR3 here is CASSKKGGSAQNTGELFF. The DNA of the CDR3 is TGTGCCAGCAGCAAAAAGGGGGGGTCAGCACAGAACACCGGGGAGCTGTTTTTT.